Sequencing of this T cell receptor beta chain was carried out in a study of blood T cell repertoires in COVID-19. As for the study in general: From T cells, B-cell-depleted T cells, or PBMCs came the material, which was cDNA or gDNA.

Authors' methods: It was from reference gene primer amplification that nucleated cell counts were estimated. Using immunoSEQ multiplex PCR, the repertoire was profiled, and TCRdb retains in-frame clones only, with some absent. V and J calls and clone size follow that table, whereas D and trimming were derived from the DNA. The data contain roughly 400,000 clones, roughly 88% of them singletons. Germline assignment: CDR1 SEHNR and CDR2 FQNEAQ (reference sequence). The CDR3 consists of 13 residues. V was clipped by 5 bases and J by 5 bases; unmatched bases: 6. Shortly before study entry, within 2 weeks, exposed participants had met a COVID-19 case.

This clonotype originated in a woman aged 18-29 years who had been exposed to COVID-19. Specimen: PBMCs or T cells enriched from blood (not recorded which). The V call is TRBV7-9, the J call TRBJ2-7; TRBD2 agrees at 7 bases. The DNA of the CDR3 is TGTGCCAGCAGCCAGGGAGGGCAGGACGAGCAGTACTTC. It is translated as CASSQGGQDEQYF.